A single sample is the source of the 2 T cell receptor beta chains below, sequenced in a study of early T cells in non-severe SARS-CoV-2 infection. TCRdb used MiXCR to reprocess the 5' RACE reads, holding one entry per CDR3 protein. The sample holds tens of thousands of distinct CDR3 sequences, around 6% seen once. Sequenced: whole blood. The origin of the receptors is an adult who was a healthcare worker with PCR-confirmed SARS-CoV-2 infection or an uninfected control (not recorded which).

Only a few counts were recorded for this clonotype. The chain employs TRBV6-4 and TRBJ2-5; TRBD2 is a possible D gene (7 bases). CDR3 length: 14 residues. V was cut by 7 bases and J by 5 bases, with 17 bases left in between. Per germline, CDR1 MRHNA and CDR2 SNTAGT. The CDR3 reads CASTSRGGPETQYF. Written as DNA, the CDR3 is TGTGCCAGCACATCGAGGGGGGGGCCGGAGACCCAGTACTTC.

This clonotype has ten or more counts. Written as DNA, the CDR3 is TGTGCCAGCAGCTTAAGCCAGAGCACCGGGGAGCTGTTTTTT. It translates to CASSLSQSTGELFF. V usage is TRBV7-6 and J usage is TRBJ2-2, with unresolved D. Germline CDR1 SGHVS, CDR2 FNYEAQ. The length of the CDR3 is 14 residues. The V end lost 2 bases, the J end lost 4 bases, and 8 bases lay between the germline ends.